Listed below are T cell receptor beta chains from one sample, sequenced in a study of vaccination and CD4 T cells after COVID-19. Antigens of these TCRs are unknown. One entry per CDR3 protein, called by TCRdb with MiXCR from the PCR reads. The data contain about 4,400 distinct CDR3 sequences, roughly 34% of them singletons. Sequencing input: CD4+ T cells from blood, cultured in vitro. These receptors were taken from a human donor in good health. CDR3s include the opening cysteine and the closing phenylalanine or tryptophan. A D gene is named only where the DNA matches it firmly. The listing skips clone size in some rows; elsewhere it reads once, few, many or a size class.

V	size	D	J	DNA	CDR3
TRBV20-1	NA	NA	TRBJ2-7	TGCAGTGCCTTTCGTCGGGGGAACGAGCAGTACTTC	CSAFRRGNEQYF
TRBV30	NA	TRBD1	TRBJ1-5	TGTGCCTGGAGTGTACAGAGACAGGGGCAAAATCAGCCCCAGCATTTT	CAWSVQRQGQNQPQHF
TRBV6-1	few	TRBD1	TRBJ1-6	TGTGCCAGCAGTGAGGCAGGGGGCGGAAATTCACCCCTCCACTTT	CASSEAGGGNSPLHF
TRBV12-3/TRBV12-4	few	NA	TRBJ1-6	TGTGCCAGCAGTTTGGAGGGGAGTTCACCCCTCCACTTT	CASSLEGSSPLHF
TRBV6-1	NA	NA	TRBJ1-4	TGTGCCAGCAGACAGAATCATGAAAAACTGTTTTTT	CASRQNHEKLFF
TRBV20-1	NA	TRBD2	TRBJ2-5	TGCAGTGCTCCTAGCGGGGGGGCCTTTGAGACCCAGTACTTC	CSAPSGGAFETQYF
TRBV5-4	few	NA	TRBJ1-6	TGTGCCAGCAGCTTAAGGGATTCTAATTCACCCCTCCACTTT	CASSLRDSNSPLHF
TRBV6-1	NA	NA	TRBJ2-4	TGTGCCAGCAGTGATCAGGGGTGGGACATTCAGTACTTC	CASSDQGWDIQYF
TRBV11-2	NA	TRBD2	TRBJ2-1	TGTGCCAGCAGCTCCGGGGTTAGCGGGGGTAATGAGCAGTTCTTC	CASSSGVSGGNEQFF
TRBV20-1	NA	NA	TRBJ2-3	TGCAGTGCTATACCCCGGCTAGAGGTGGGCACAGATACGCAGTATTTT	CSAIPRLEVGTDTQYF
TRBV20-1	NA	NA	TRBJ2-5	TGCAGTGCTAGACTGCGGGTTGAAGAGACCCAGTACTTC	CSARLRVEETQYF
TRBV3-1	NA	TRBD2	TRBJ2-1	TGTGCCAGCAGCATGACTAGCGGGGGGTACAATGAGCAGTTCTTC	CASSMTSGGYNEQFF
TRBV25-1	few	NA	TRBJ1-2	TGTGCCAGCAGTGAATTCGGGGGTCGAGGGGCTGAGGGCTACACCTTC	CASSEFGGRGAEGYTF
TRBV27	NA	NA	TRBJ1-5	TGTGCCAGCAGTTTATTTTGGGGACCTGAGCAGCCCCAGCATTTT	CASSLFWGPEQPQHF
TRBV2	NA	NA	TRBJ1-2	TGTGCCAGCAGGGGGGGGCAGGGTGAGACCTATGGCTACACCTTC	CASRGGQGETYGYTF
TRBV6-5	NA	TRBD1	TRBJ2-2	TGTGCCAGCAGTTACGTACAGGGGGAGGCCGGGGAGCTGTTTTTT	CASSYVQGEAGELFF
TRBV6-2/TRBV6-3	few	TRBD1	TRBJ1-6	TGTGCCAGCAGAAGGGACAGGAATTCACCCCTCCACTTT	CASRRDRNSPLHF
TRBV5-6	NA	TRBD2	TRBJ2-3	TGTGCCAGCAGCCTTATTAGCGGGGGCCCAGATACGCAGTATTTT	CASSLISGGPDTQYF
TRBV7-6	NA	TRBD2	TRBJ2-4	TGTGCCAGCAGCCCAGATAGCGGGGGAGCCGGGAACATTCAGTACTTC	CASSPDSGGAGNIQYF
TRBV5-1	NA	NA	TRBJ1-2	TGCGCCAGCAGCTTGGCCGCCCAGGGTGGCTATGGCTACACCTTC	CASSLAAQGGYGYTF
TRBV9	NA	TRBD1	TRBJ1-6	TGTGCCAGCAGCCCCGGACAGGGGTATTCACCCCTCCACTTT	CASSPGQGYSPLHF
TRBV7-2	NA	NA	TRBJ2-7	TGTGCCAGCAGCGTAGGGGGATCGGTTATCGAGCAGTACTTC	CASSVGGSVIEQYF
TRBV12-3/TRBV12-4	NA	TRBD1	TRBJ1-1	TGTGCCAGCAGCCTGAGGACAGGAGGATTGAACACTGAAGCTTTCTTT	CASSLRTGGLNTEAFF
TRBV11-3	NA	TRBD1	TRBJ2-7	TGTGCCAGCAGCCCATCCGGGACAGGGGTTTACGAGCAGTACTTC	CASSPSGTGVYEQYF
TRBV2	NA	NA	TRBJ1-6	TGTGCCAGCAGTGGCCGAAGGGGTCAGAATTCACCCCTCCACTTT	CASSGRRGQNSPLHF
TRBV6-5	few	TRBD1	TRBJ1-2	TGTGCCAGCAGTTACACCTCCGGGACAGACTATGGCTACACCTTC	CASSYTSGTDYGYTF
TRBV27	few	TRBD1	TRBJ2-1	TGTGCCACCAAAGGACAGGGCTACAATGAGCAGTTCTTC	CATKGQGYNEQFF
TRBV18	medium-sized	TRBD1	TRBJ1-1	TGTGCCAGCTCAGGGGGACAGGTGTACGCTGAAGCTTTCTTT	CASSGGQVYAEAFF
TRBV6-1	few	TRBD1	TRBJ1-5	TGTGCCAGCAGGGACAGGGAGGGTTCATCGAGCAATCAGCCCCAGCATTTT	CASRDREGSSSNQPQHF
TRBV6-5	NA	NA	TRBJ2-3	TGTGCCAGCAGTTACTCATTCGGACCGGAGACAGATACGCAGTATTTT	CASSYSFGPETDTQYF
TRBV11-2	NA	NA	TRBJ1-2	TGTGCCAGCAGCTCGGACAGATTATATGGCTACACCTTC	CASSSDRLYGYTF
TRBV5-6	NA	TRBD1	TRBJ1-2	TGTGCCAGCAGCCCCGTCGGGACAGGGTCCGGCTATGGCTACACCTTC	CASSPVGTGSGYGYTF
TRBV7-8	NA	NA	TRBJ1-1	TGTGCCAGCAGCTTAGAAGTTTGGGGGGAAAGGGTGAGGAACACTGAAGCTTTCTTT	CASSLEVWGERVRNTEAFF
TRBV6-1	few	TRBD1	TRBJ1-5	TGTGCCAGCAGTAGGTTTACAGGGGATGAAGTTCAGCCCCAGCATTTT	CASSRFTGDEVQPQHF
TRBV6-1	NA	TRBD2	TRBJ2-1	TGTGCCACAGAGGGAGGGATGAATGAGCAGTTCTTC	CATEGGMNEQFF
TRBV7-2	medium-sized	NA	TRBJ2-3	TGTGCCAGCAGTTCCGACTACCTTAGCACAGATACGCAGTATTTT	CASSSDYLSTDTQYF
TRBV29-1	NA	NA	TRBJ1-2	TGCAGCGTTGATAAGGGGAGAGATGGCTACACCTTC	CSVDKGRDGYTF
TRBV2	few	NA	TRBJ1-5	TGTGCCAGCGGGAGGGTTAATCAGCCCCAGCATTTT	CASGRVNQPQHF
TRBV19	medium-sized	NA	TRBJ2-4	TGTGCCAGTAGTATCTACAGGGCGGAAGTTAAAAACATTCAGTACTTC	CASSIYRAEVKNIQYF
TRBV28	NA	NA	TRBJ1-2	TGTGCCAGCAGCCAAACAGGGAACGGCTATGGCTACACCTTC	CASSQTGNGYGYTF
TRBV20-1	NA	NA	TRBJ1-5	TGCAGTGCCAGATGGGGTCATGGCAATCAGCCCCAGCATTTT	CSARWGHGNQPQHF
TRBV10-1	NA	TRBD1	TRBJ1-1	TGCGCCAGCAGTGAGTCGGGGACAGGGTTGGCTTTCTTT	CASSESGTGLAFF
TRBV20-1	NA	NA	TRBJ1-2	TGCAGTGCCCTCCGGGACGGAACATATAACTATGGCTACACCTTC	CSALRDGTYNYGYTF
TRBV20-1	NA	NA	TRBJ1-3	TGCAGTGCTAGAGATCCCCGACTCTCTGGAAACACCATATATTTT	CSARDPRLSGNTIYF
TRBV6-5	few	TRBD2	TRBJ2-5	TGTGCCAGCAGTTTGGGATCCCCGGGGGGGCGTTTCGCCCAGTACTTC	CASSLGSPGGRFAQYF
TRBV29-1	NA	NA	TRBJ1-1	TGCAGCGTTGGAGGCCGGGCTCGTACTGAAGCTTTCTTT	CSVGGRARTEAFF
TRBV7-9	NA	TRBD1	TRBJ2-2	TGTGCCAGCAGCAACCGGGACAGGGGAACGGGGGAGCTGTTTTTT	CASSNRDRGTGELFF
TRBV12-3/TRBV12-4	NA	NA	TRBJ2-2	TGTGCCAGCAGTTCTAACACCGGGGAGCTGTTTTTT	CASSSNTGELFF
TRBV6-1	few	NA	TRBJ2-3	TGTGCCAGTCGTAGGCCAGTAGATACGCAGTATTTT	CASRRPVDTQYF
TRBV12-5	NA	NA	TRBJ1-5	TGTGCTAGTGGTTTGGTAGGGGGGACACCGGGAGAGCCCCAGCATTTT	CASGLVGGTPGEPQHF
TRBV25-1	few	NA	TRBJ1-2	TGTGCCAGCCGGGGGGGCGCGGGAGGCTACACCTTC	CASRGGAGGYTF
TRBV20-1	large	NA	TRBJ2-1	TGCAGTGCTAGCCAAGGACTACCCTACAATGAGCAGTTCTTC	CSASQGLPYNEQFF
TRBV7-9	NA	TRBD1	TRBJ1-1	TGTGCCAGCAGCTTAACGGACAGGGCTGCTGAAGCTTTCTTT	CASSLTDRAAEAFF